These 6 T cell receptor beta chains originate from one sample sequenced in a study of T cells in Graves' hyperthyroidism and ophthalmopathy. RNA transcripts were the template for amplifying TCR beta CDR3 regions. Using the HTBI primer set, a first-round RT-PCR was run on the TCR CDR3. Each CDR3 protein is one row after TCRdb ran MiXCR on the multiplex PCR reads. The sample has about 660,000 distinct CDR3 sequences; less than 45% are singletons. The sample consisted of peripheral blood or thyroid tissue (not recorded which). Receptors were obtained from an adult man with Graves' disease, either hyperthyroidism or ophthalmopathy (not recorded which).

The chain recombines TRBV7-8 with TRBJ2-7; the match to TRBD1 covers 7 bases. CDR3 length equals 14 residues. J lost 4 bases, V lost 5 bases, and 8 bases had no gene match. Germline V gene lookup returns CDR1 SGHVS and CDR2 FQNEAQ. The CDR3 sequence: CASSGGQQLYEQYF. The CDR3 coding sequence is TGTGCCAGCAGCGGGGGACAGCAGCTTTACGAGCAGTACTTC.

This clonotype was counted between two and nine times. The chain carries TRBV3-1 and TRBJ1-3; 7 bases map to TRBD1. The V segment lost 5 bases and the J segment 1 base; nucleotides outside the gene matches: 2. The CDR3 extends over 14 amino acids. Germline V gene lookup returns CDR1 LGHDT and CDR2 YNNKEL (reference sequence). The CDR3 reads CASSDRVSGNTIYF. As DNA, the CDR3 is TGTGCCAGCAGCGACAGGGTTTCTGGAAACACCATATATTTT.

Many counts were recorded for this clonotype. This chain joins TRBV7-2 and TRBJ1-6; D ambiguous. V lost 1 base and J lost 10, with 8 bases in between. Germline CDR1 SGHTA, CDR2 FQGNSA. The CDR3 extends over 13 amino acids. CDR3 nucleotide sequence: TGTGCCAGCAGCTTAGTTGTCGGGTCACCCCTCCACTTT. Residues: CASSLVVGSPLHF.

The table lists this clonotype with a count of one. A much larger clone sits a single nucleotide away, making a read error possible. This chain uses TRBV7-9 with TRBJ2-7; possible D gene TRBD1, 8 bases. The CDR3 is 13 residues long. Per the germline V gene, CDR1 is SEHNR and CDR2 is FQNEAQ (reference sequence). CDR3 in DNA: TGTGCCGGCAGTTGGACAGGGAGGGACGAGCAGTACTTC. Protein sequence: CAGSWTGRDEQYF.

This clonotype appeared a few times. CDR3 protein: CASSIGQGGETQYF. CDR3 sequence (DNA): TGTGCCAGTAGTATAGGACAGGGGGGCGAGACCCAGTACTTC. The chain carries TRBV19 and TRBJ2-5; 9 bases fit TRBD1. Trimming at V came to 1 base and at J to 5 bases, leaving 2 bases not matched to a gene. CDR3 length: 14 amino acids. The V gene's germline CDR1 is LNHDA and CDR2 SQIVND (reference sequence).

This clonotype was seen at least ten times. The chain carries TRBV10-2 and TRBJ1-1; D remains unclear. Trimming removed 8 bases from V and 1 base from J, with 11 bases in between. Germline assignment: CDR1 WSHSY and CDR2 SAAADI. The CDR3 is 13 amino acids. CDR3 protein: CASLSHRNTEAFF. In nucleotides, the CDR3 is TGCGCCAGCTTGAGCCACCGGAACACTGAAGCTTTCTTT.